Below are 17 T cell receptor beta chains sequenced from a single sample in a study of OX40 agonist ivuxolimab in advanced cancers. Data came from immunoSEQ multiplex PCR; TCRdb stores just in-frame clones and leaves some out. The table shows around 87,000 clones, with approximately 94% occurring only once. The material sequenced was CD4+ or CD8+ T cells sorted from blood, taken in a trial of the OX40 agonist ivuxolimab. These receptor sequences come from an adult with an advanced solid tumor such as melanoma, head and neck, liver or kidney cancer.

J is TRBJ2-5 and V is TRBV5-5; possibly TRBD2 for D (6 bases). Germline assignment: CDR1 SGHKS and CDR2 YYEKEE (reference sequence). CDR3 length: 15 residues. The ends were cut back, 4 bases at V and 4 bases at J, with 17 bases in the middle. CDR3 sequence reads: CASSGVGGRVETQYF. The CDR3 region has the DNA TGTGCCAGCAGCGGGGTGGGAGGAAGGGTAGAGACCCAGTACTTC. Filled out from reference TRBV5-5 and TRBJ2-5, the complete variable domain reads DAGVTQSPTHLIKTRGQQVTLRCSPISGHKSVSWYQQVLGQGPQFIFQYYEKEERGRGNFPDRFSARQFPNYSSELNVNALLLGDSALYLCASSGVGGRVETQYFGPGTRLLVL.

J is TRBJ2-1 and V is TRBV10-2; tentatively, D is TRBD1 (7 bases). Per germline, CDR1 WSHSY and CDR2 SAAADI. This CDR3 spans 13 amino acids. Deletions cut 9 bases from V and 8 bases from J, with 17 bases between. This CDR3 is CARSGGLTDEQFF. CDR3 bases: TGCGCCAGGTCAGGGGGACTTACAGATGAGCAGTTCTTC.

The chain recombines TRBV30 with TRBJ1-2, with 7 bases identical to TRBD1. CDR3 size: 14 residues. Germline CDR1 reads GTSNPN; CDR2 reads SVGIG (reference sequence). With V trimmed by 1 base and J by 2 bases, 4 bases remained unmatched. CDR3 sequence: CAWSGTGQNYGYTF. In DNA form, the CDR3 reads TGTGCCTGGAGTGGGACAGGACAAAACTATGGCTACACCTTC. The whole variable domain, filled in from reference TRBV30 and TRBJ1-2, reads SQTIHQWPATLVQPVGSPLSLECTVEGTSNPNLYWYRQAAGRGLQLLFYSVGIGQISSEVPQNLSASRPQDRQFILSSKKLLLSDSGFYLCAWSGTGQNYGYTFGSGTRLTVV.

The chain uses TRBV10-2 and TRBJ2-5; 8 bases are a match to TRBD1. Germline values: CDR1 WSHSY, CDR2 SAAADI. The ends lost 10 bases at V and 6 bases at J; junction bases unmatched: 13. The CDR3 has 14 residues. The CDR3 coding sequence is TGCGCCACCGAGGACAGGGAGAATATGCAGACCCAGTACTTC. Translation: CATEDRENMQTQYF.

This chain joins TRBV2 and TRBJ2-5; 7 nucleotides match TRBD1. This CDR3 has 16 residues. Germline loops: CDR1 SNHLY, CDR2 FYNNEI. The V gene end was trimmed by 6 bases and the J gene end by 5 bases; junction bases not matched to a gene: 15. CDR3: CASRHKPQDRRETQYF. DNA for the CDR3: TGTGCCAGCAGGCACAAACCTCAGGACAGGCGGGAGACCCAGTACTTC.

The V gene is TRBV2, the J gene TRBJ2-3; 8 bases fit TRBD2. CDR1 and CDR2 from the germline V gene are SNHLY and FYNNEI. The CDR3 sequence is 15 residues long. V trimming: 6 bases; J trimming: 4 bases; junction bases outside the gene matches: 9. The CDR3: CASSGAGERSDTQYF. The CDR3, as DNA: TGTGCCAGCAGCGGAGCGGGAGAGCGTTCAGATACGCAGTATTTT.

The rearrangement uses TRBV6-6 and TRBJ1-2; unclear D gene. V was trimmed by 1 base and J by 2 bases, leaving 5 bases between them. Germline values: CDR1 MNHNY, CDR2 SVGAGI (reference sequence). The CDR3 contains 13 residues. CDR3 sequence (DNA): TGTGCCAGCAGTTACTATACCAACTATGGCTACACCTTC. Amino acid sequence: CASSYYTNYGYTF.

The J gene is TRBJ2-3, the V gene TRBV13; TRBD1 matches 11 bases. The germline gives CDR1 PRHDT, CDR2 FYEKMQ (reference sequence). The CDR3 sequence is 24 residues long. V shed 5 bases, J shed 0 bases, and the junction held 28 bases outside the gene matches. This CDR3 reads CASSRAIPTYRDRGLWWSTDTQYF. Written as DNA, the CDR3 is TGTGCCAGCAGCCGAGCCATCCCGACGTACCGGGACAGGGGGTTGTGGTGGAGCACAGATACGCAGTATTTT.

The CDR3, as DNA: TGCAGCGGAGCCGACGCCGACTCTGGAAACACCATATATTTT. Its translation: CSGADADSGNTIYF. J is TRBJ1-3 and V is TRBV29-1; D is uncertain. Germline V CDR1 and CDR2: SQVTM, ANQGSEA. The CDR3 is 14 residues long. Trimming shortened V by 7 bases and J by 0 bases, and 13 bases separated the two germline ends.

CDR3 in DNA: TGCGCCAGCAGCCAGCAAATACAGGGGGCTAGCACAGATACGCAGTATTTT. It yields the protein CASSQQIQGASTDTQYF. This sequence joins TRBV4-1 and TRBJ2-3, with 9 nucleotides matching TRBD1. Germline V gives CDR1 MGHRA, CDR2 YSYEKL. J lost 0 bases, V lost 3 bases, and 7 bases had no gene match. This CDR3 region has 17 residues.

The sample holds one count of this clone. The chain joins TRBV11-3 to TRBJ2-2, with TRBD2 as a possible D gene (7 bases). V was cut by 2 bases and J by 3 bases, with 13 bases left in between. CDR3 length: 16 amino acids. Germline V lookup: CDR1 SGHNT, CDR2 YENEEA. CDR3 protein: CASSLFRGGDTGELFF. The CDR3 DNA is TGTGCCAGCAGCTTATTCAGGGGAGGGGACACCGGGGAGCTGTTTTTT.

The chain links TRBV7-9 to TRBJ2-1; the D gene is possibly TRBD2 (6 bases). Germline CDR1 SEHNR, CDR2 FQNEAQ (reference sequence). Between the trimmed V and J ends, which lost 6 bases and 6 bases, there was a span of 15 bases. The CDR3 is made up of 14 amino acids. The CDR3 region has the DNA TGTGCCAGCAGGGGCGACCAGGGAGGCAATGAGCAGTTCTTC. This translates into CASRGDQGGNEQFF.

This rearrangement joins TRBV6-5 to TRBJ2-1, with D perhaps TRBD2 (6 bases). This CDR3 is 15 amino acids long. Germline CDR1 reads MNHEY; CDR2 reads SVGAGI. V was clipped by 5 bases and J by 2 bases, with 13 bases between them. In nucleotides, the CDR3 is TGTGCCAGCAGTAGTGCGGGATCGGCCTACAATGAGCAGTTCTTC. Translating it yields CASSSAGSAYNEQFF.

The chain uses TRBV27 and TRBJ2-5; D gene ambiguous. V was clipped by 5 bases and J by 5 bases, with 12 bases between them. Germline loops: CDR1 MNHEY, CDR2 SMNVEV (reference sequence). The CDR3 is 13 residues long. The CDR3 sequence is CASSPGPLETQYF. Here the CDR3 DNA reads TGTGCCAGCAGTCCGGGCCCTCTGGAGACCCAGTACTTC.

The gene calls are TRBV21-1 and TRBJ2-5; the table gives TRBD2 as D, unverified against the DNA. The tail of the sequence fits TRBJ2-7 better, so the J call may be wrong. TRBV21-1 is noted as a pseudogene. This CDR3 has 15 residues. CDR3 loop: CASSKGVAGRSEQYF. The CDR3 DNA sequence: TGTGCCAGCAGCAAAGGGGTAGCGGGGAGGTCCGAGCAGTACTTC.

V and J are TRBV27 and TRBJ2-3; tentatively, D is TRBD1 or TRBD2 (5 bases each). Looked up from germline, CDR1 is MNHEY and CDR2 is SMNVEV (reference sequence). The CDR3 extends over 14 amino acids. V lost 4 bases and J lost 4, with 12 bases in between. The CDR3 region is CASSYFRGADTQYF. The CDR3 coding sequence is TGTGCCAGCAGTTATTTCCGGGGCGCAGATACGCAGTATTTT.

V and J are TRBV6-5 and TRBJ1-2; possibly TRBD1 for D (6 bases). The CDR3 is made up of 14 amino acids. Trimming took 2 bases from V and 10 from J, leaving 17 bases between them. From germline, CDR1 is MNHEY and CDR2 SVGAGI. The CDR3 here is CASSYDRRAWDYTF. The CDR3 DNA sequence: TGTGCCAGCAGTTACGACAGGAGGGCTTGGGACTACACCTTC.